The next 2 T cell receptor beta chains were all read from a single sample in a study of T-cell memory formation after mild COVID-19. TCRdb reprocessed the 5' RACE reads via MiXCR and lists one record per CDR3 protein. Of around 300,000 distinct CDR3 sequences in the sample, roughly 13% were seen once. Source material: PBMCs or a T cell subset sorted from them (not recorded which). The receptor source for this set is a man aged 18 to 30 who had mild COVID-19 (a few samples of this study predate the infection). Cell type and time point are not known.

The genes are TRBV7-2 and TRBJ2-3; weak D call: TRBD1 (5 bases). The length of the CDR3 is 13 residues. V lost 4 bases and J 5 bases, leaving 10 bases between the germline ends. Germline V CDR1 and CDR2: SGHTA, FQGNSA. CDR3 bases: TGTGCCAGCAGCTGGAATCAGGGAGATACGCAGTATTTT. Its translation: CASSWNQGDTQYF.

This clonotype was observed a few times. This sequence joins TRBV6-2 or TRBV6-3 and TRBJ1-2; D may be TRBD1 (5 bases). Trimming removed 4 bases at V and 8 bases at J, with 14 bases between. The CDR3 runs 13 residues. CDR1 is MNHEY and CDR2 is SVGEGT in the germline V gene. Written as DNA, the CDR3 is TGTGCCAGCAGTTCTCAGGGAAGCAACGGCTACACCTTC. Its translation is CASSSQGSNGYTF.